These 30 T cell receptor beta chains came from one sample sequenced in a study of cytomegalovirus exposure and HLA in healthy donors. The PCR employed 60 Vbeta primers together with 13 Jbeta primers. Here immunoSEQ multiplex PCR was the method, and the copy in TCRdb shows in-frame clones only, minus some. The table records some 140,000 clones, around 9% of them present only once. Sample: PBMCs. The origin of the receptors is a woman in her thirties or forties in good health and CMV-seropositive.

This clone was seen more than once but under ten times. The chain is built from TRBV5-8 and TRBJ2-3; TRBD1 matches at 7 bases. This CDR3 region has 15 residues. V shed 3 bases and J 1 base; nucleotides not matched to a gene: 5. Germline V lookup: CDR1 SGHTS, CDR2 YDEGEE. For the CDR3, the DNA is TGTGCCAGCAGCTGGACAGGCATTCGCACAGATACGCAGTATTTT. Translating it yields CASSWTGIRTDTQYF.

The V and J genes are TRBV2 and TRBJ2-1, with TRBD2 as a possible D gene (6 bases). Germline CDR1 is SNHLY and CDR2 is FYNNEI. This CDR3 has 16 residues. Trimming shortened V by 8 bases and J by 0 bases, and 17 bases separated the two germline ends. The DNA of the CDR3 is TGTGCCAGCTGGGGGGAGGTTCTAAGCTCCTACAATGAGCAGTTCTTC. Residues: CASWGEVLSSYNEQFF. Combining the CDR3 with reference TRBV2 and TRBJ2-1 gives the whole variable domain EPEVTQTPSHQVTQMGQEVILRCVPISNHLYFYWYRQILGQKVEFLVSFYNNEISEKSEIFDDQFSVERPDGSNFTLKIRSTKLEDSAMYFCASWGEVLSSYNEQFFGPGTRLTVL.

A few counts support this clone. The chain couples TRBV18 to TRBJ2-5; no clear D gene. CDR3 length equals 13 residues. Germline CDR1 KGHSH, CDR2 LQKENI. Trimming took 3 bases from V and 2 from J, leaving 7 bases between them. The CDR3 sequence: CASSPFIQETQYF. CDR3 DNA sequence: TGTGCCAGCTCACCTTTTATTCAAGAGACCCAGTACTTC. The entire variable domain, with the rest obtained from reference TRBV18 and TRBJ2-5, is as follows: NAGVMQNPRHLVRRRGQEARLRCSPMKGHSHVYWYRQLPEEGLKFMVYLQKENIIDESGMPKERFSAEFPKEGPSILRIQQVVRGDSAAYFCASSPFIQETQYFGPGTRLLVL.

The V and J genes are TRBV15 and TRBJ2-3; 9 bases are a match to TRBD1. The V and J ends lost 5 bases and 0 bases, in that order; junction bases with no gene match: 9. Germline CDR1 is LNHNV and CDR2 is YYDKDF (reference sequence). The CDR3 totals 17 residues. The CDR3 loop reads CATSSGTGKGSTDTQYF. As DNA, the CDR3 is TGTGCCACCAGCTCAGGGACAGGGAAAGGCAGCACAGATACGCAGTATTTT.

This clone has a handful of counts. In DNA form, the CDR3 reads TGTGCCAGCAGTTACCGCCCCCAGACCGGGGAGCTGTTTTTT. Translated, it gives CASSYRPQTGELFF. This chain uses TRBV6-5 with TRBJ2-2; D call uncertain. There are 14 residues in the CDR3. Deletions cut 2 bases from V and 5 bases from J, with 9 bases between. Germline assignment: CDR1 MNHEY and CDR2 SVGAGI.

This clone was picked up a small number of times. The CDR3 nucleotides are TGTGCCAGCAGCTTGGGGGCCAGCTCTGGGGCCAACGTCCTGACTTTC. This translates into CASSLGASSGANVLTF. The gene calls are TRBV5-5 and TRBJ2-6; D is uncertain. CDR3 length equals 16 residues. Germline V gene sequence: CDR1 SGHKS, CDR2 YYEKEE (reference sequence). V lost 0 bases to trimming and J lost 0 bases, with 7 bases between them.

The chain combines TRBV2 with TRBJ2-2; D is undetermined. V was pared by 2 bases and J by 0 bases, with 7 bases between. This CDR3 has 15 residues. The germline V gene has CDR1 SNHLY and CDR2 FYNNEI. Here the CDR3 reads CASSEQRSNTGELFF. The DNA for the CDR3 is TGTGCCAGCAGTGAACAGCGATCGAACACCGGGGAGCTGTTTTTT.

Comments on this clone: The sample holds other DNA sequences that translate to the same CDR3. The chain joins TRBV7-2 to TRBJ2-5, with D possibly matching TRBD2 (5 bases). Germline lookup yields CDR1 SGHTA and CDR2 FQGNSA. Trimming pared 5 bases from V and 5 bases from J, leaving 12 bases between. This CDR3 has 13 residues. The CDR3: CASSRSREETQYF. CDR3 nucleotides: TGTGCCAGCAGCCGTTCTAGGGAGGAGACCCAGTACTTC.

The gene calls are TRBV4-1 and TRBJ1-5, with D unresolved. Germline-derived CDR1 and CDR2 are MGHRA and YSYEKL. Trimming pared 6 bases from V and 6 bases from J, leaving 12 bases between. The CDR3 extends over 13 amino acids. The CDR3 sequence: CASSPSLSQPQHF. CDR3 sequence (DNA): TGCGCCAGCAGTCCCAGTCTTTCTCAGCCCCAGCATTTT.

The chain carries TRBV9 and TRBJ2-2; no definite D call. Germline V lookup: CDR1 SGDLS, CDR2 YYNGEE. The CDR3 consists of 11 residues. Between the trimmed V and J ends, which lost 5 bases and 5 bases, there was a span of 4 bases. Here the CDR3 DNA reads TGTGCCAGCAGAGCGACCGGGGAGCTGTTTTTT. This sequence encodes CASRATGELFF. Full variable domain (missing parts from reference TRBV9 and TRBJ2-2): DSGVTQTPKHLITATGQRVTLRCSPRSGDLSVYWYQQSLDQGLQFLIQYYNGEERAKGNILERFSAQQFPDLHSELNLSSLELGDSALYFCASRATGELFFGEGSRLTVL.

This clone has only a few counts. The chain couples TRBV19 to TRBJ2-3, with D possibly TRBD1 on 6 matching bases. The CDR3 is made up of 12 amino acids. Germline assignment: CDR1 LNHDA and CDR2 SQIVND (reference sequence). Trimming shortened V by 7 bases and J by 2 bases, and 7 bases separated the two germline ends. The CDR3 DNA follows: TGTGCCAGTACAGGGGCCACAGATACGCAGTATTTT. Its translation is CASTGATDTQYF.

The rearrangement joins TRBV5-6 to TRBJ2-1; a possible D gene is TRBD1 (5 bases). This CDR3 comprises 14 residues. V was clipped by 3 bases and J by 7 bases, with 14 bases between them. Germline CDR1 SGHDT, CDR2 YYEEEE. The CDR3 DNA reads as TGTGCCAGCAGCTCCCCGGACACCCTGAATGAGCAGTTCTTC. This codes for CASSSPDTLNEQFF.

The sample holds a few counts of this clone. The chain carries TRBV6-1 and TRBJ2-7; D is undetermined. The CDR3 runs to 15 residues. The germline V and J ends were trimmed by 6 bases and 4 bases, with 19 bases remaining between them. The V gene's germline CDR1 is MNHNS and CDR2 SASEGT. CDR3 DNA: TGTGCCAGCAGGGGCATCCAGGCTACCCGTTACGAGCAGTACTTC. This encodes CASRGIQATRYEQYF.

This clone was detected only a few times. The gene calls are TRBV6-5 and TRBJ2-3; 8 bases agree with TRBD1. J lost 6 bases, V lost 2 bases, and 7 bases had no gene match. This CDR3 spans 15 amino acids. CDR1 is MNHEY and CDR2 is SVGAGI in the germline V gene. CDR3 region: CASSYGQGARDTQYF. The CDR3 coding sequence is TGTGCCAGCAGTTACGGGCAGGGGGCGCGGGATACGCAGTATTTT.

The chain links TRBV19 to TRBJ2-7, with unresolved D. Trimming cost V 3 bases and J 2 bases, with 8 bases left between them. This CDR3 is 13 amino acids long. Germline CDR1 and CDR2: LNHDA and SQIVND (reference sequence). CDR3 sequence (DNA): TGTGCCAGTAGTATGGGCAGACCCTACGAGCAGTACTTC. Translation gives CASSMGRPYEQYF.

This chain's CDR3 is CASSPPGQSNEKLFF. As DNA, the CDR3 is TGTGCCAGCTCACCACCGGGACAGTCTAATGAAAAACTGTTTTTT. The chain uses TRBV18 and TRBJ1-4; TRBD1 matches at 7 bases. The CDR3 has 15 amino acids. Germline CDR1 reads KGHSH; CDR2 reads LQKENI. V was clipped by 0 bases and J by 3 bases; unmatched bases: 1.

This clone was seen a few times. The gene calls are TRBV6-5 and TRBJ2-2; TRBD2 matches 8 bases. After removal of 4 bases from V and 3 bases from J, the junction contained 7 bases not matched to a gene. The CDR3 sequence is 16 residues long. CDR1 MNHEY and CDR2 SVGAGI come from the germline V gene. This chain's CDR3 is CASSFSTSGYTGELFF. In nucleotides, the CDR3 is TGTGCCAGCAGTTTTTCCACTAGCGGTTACACCGGGGAGCTGTTTTTT.

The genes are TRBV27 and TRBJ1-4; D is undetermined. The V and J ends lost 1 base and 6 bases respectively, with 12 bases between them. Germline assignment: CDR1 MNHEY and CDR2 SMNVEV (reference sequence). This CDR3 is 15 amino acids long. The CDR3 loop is CASSLYGETDEKLFF. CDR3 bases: TGTGCCAGCAGTTTATACGGGGAGACGGATGAAAAACTGTTTTTT.

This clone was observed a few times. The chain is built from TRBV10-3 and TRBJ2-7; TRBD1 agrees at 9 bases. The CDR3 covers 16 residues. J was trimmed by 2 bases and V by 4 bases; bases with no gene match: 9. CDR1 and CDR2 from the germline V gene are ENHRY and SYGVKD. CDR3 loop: CAISGQPGQGPYEQYF. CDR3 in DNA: TGTGCCATCAGTGGCCAACCGGGACAGGGACCCTACGAGCAGTACTTC.

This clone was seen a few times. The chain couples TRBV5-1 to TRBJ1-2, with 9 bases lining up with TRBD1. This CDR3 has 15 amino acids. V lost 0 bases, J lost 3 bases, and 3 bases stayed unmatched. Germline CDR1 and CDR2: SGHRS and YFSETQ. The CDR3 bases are TGCGCCAGCAGCTTGGGGACAGGGGTTTACTATGGCTACACCTTC. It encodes CASSLGTGVYYGYTF.

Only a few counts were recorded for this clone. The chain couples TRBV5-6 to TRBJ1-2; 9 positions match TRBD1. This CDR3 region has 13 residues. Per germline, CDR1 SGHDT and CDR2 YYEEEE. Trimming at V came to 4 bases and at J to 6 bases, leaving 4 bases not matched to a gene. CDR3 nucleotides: TGTGCCAGCAGCCCGGACAGGGGCAATGGCTACACCTTC. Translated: CASSPDRGNGYTF.

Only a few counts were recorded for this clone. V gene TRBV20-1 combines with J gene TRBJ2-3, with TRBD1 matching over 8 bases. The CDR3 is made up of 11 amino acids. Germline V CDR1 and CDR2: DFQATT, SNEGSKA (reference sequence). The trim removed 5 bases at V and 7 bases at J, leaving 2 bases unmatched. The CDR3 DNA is TGCAGTGCTGGACAGGGCTATACGCAGTATTTT. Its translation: CSAGQGYTQYF.

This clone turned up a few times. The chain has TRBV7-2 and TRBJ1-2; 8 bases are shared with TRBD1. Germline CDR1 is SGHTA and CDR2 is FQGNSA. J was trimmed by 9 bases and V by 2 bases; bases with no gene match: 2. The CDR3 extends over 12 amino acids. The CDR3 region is CASSLRQGSYTF. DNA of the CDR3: TGTGCCAGCAGCTTAAGACAGGGGAGCTACACCTTC.

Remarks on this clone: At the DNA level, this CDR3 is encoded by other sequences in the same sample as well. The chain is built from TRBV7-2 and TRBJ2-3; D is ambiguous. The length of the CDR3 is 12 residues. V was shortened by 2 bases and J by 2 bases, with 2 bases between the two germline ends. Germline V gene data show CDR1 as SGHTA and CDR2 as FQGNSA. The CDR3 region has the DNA TGTGCCAGCAGCTTATACACAGATACGCAGTATTTT. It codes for CASSLYTDTQYF. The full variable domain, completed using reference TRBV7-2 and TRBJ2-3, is GAGVSQSPSNKVTEKGKDVELRCDPISGHTALYWYRQSLGQGLEFLIYFQGNSAPDKSGLPSDRFSAERTGGSVSTLTIQRTQQEDSAVYLCASSLYTDTQYFGPGTRLTVL.

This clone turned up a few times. The CDR3, as DNA: TGCGCCAGCAGCCAAGATCTTCCTAGCGGGCCAGATACGCAGTATTTT. It yields the protein CASSQDLPSGPDTQYF. This chain connects TRBV4-1 to TRBJ2-3; 8 bases are shared with TRBD2. The V segment lost 0 bases and the J segment 4 bases; nucleotides outside the gene matches: 6. This CDR3 spans 16 amino acids. Germline CDR1 reads MGHRA; CDR2 reads YSYEKL.

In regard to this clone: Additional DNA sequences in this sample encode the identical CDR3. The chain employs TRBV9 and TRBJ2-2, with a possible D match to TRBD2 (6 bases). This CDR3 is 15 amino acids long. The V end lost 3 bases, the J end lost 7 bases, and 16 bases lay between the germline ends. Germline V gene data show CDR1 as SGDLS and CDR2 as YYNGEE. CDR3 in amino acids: CASSAGLARVGELFF. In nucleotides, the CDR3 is TGTGCCAGCAGCGCGGGGCTAGCGAGAGTCGGGGAGCTGTTTTTT. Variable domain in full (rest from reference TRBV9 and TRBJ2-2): DSGVTQTPKHLITATGQRVTLRCSPRSGDLSVYWYQQSLDQGLQFLIQYYNGEERAKGNILERFSAQQFPDLHSELNLSSLELGDSALYFCASSAGLARVGELFFGEGSRLTVL.

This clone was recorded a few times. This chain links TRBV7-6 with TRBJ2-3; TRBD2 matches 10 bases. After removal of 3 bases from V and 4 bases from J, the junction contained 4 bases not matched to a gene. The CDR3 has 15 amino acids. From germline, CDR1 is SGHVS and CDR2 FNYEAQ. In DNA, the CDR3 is TGTGCCAGCAGCTTTAGCGGGGGGAACTCAGATACGCAGTATTTT. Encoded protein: CASSFSGGNSDTQYF.

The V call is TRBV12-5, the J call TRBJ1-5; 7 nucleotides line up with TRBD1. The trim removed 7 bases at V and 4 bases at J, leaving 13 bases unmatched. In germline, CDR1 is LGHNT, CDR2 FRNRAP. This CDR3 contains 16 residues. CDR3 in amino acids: CASAPVEGAGNQPQHF. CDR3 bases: TGTGCTAGTGCCCCGGTGGAGGGGGCGGGTAATCAGCCCCAGCATTTT.

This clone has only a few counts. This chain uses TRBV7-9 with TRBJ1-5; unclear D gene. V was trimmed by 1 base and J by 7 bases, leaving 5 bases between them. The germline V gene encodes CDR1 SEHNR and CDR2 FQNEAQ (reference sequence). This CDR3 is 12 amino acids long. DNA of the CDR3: TGTGCCAGCAGCTTAGGGGCGCAGCCCCAGCATTTT. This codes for CASSLGAQPQHF. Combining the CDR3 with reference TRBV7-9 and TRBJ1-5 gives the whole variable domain DTGVSQNPRHKITKRGQNVTFRCDPISEHNRLYWYRQTLGQGPEFLTYFQNEAQLEKSRLLSDRFSAERPKGSFSTLEIQRTEQGDSAMYLCASSLGAQPQHFGDGTRLSIL.

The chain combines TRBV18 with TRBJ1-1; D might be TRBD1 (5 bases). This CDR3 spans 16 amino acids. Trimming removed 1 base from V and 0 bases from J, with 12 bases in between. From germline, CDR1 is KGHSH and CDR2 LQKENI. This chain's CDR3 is CASSPLKDSLNTEAFF. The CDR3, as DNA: TGTGCCAGCTCACCACTTAAAGACAGCCTGAACACTGAAGCTTTCTTT.